The 19 T cell receptor beta chains listed next were all sequenced from one sample in a study of cytomegalovirus exposure and HLA in healthy donors. The repertoire was sequenced with immunoSEQ multiplex PCR; TCRdb's copy has only in-frame clones and lacks some. Among around 190,000 clones listed, roughly 82% were seen once. The sample taken for sequencing was PBMCs. The receptor source for this set is a woman between 18 and 30 years old in good health and CMV-seronegative.

CDR3 loop: CASSLRSHNSPLHF. The CDR3 bases are TGTGCCAGCAGCTTACGGAGTCATAATTCACCCCTCCACTTT. J is TRBJ1-6 and V is TRBV7-9; D gene ambiguous. V gave up 2 bases and J gave up 5 bases, with 7 bases separating them. The length of the CDR3 is 14 residues. From germline, CDR1 is SEHNR and CDR2 FQNEAQ (reference sequence).

Worth noting for this clone: The sample holds other DNA sequences that translate to the same CDR3. The chain links TRBV5-4 to TRBJ2-7; perhaps TRBD1 as D (6 bases). V was trimmed by 2 bases and J by 3 bases, leaving 6 bases between them. The CDR3 totals 12 residues. From germline, CDR1 is SGHNT and CDR2 YYREEE (reference sequence). The CDR3 DNA sequence: TGTGCCAGCAGCTTACAGGGCTACGAGCAGTACTTC. The encoded protein is CASSLQGYEQYF.

The chain couples TRBV4-1 to TRBJ2-2, with 12 bases fitting TRBD2. J was trimmed by 6 bases and V by 4 bases; bases with no gene match: 3. The CDR3 is made up of 15 amino acids. CDR1 MGHRA and CDR2 YSYEKL come from the germline V gene. The CDR3 sequence: CASSPPSGRAGELFF. For the CDR3, the DNA is TGCGCCAGCAGCCCCCCTAGCGGGAGGGCCGGGGAGCTGTTTTTT.

The rearrangement links TRBV2 to TRBJ1-1; D is perhaps TRBD1 (5 bases). The CDR3 has 15 residues. Germline CDR1 SNHLY, CDR2 FYNNEI. Trimming stripped 4 bases from V and 7 bases from J, with 19 bases between. CDR3 region: CASSGPRGGRNEAFF. CDR3 nucleotides: TGTGCCAGCAGTGGACCCCGGGGGGGAAGGAATGAAGCTTTCTTT.

The chain employs TRBV7-2 and TRBJ2-5; TRBD1 matches 8 bases. The end of the DNA fits TRBJ2-7 better, so the J call may be wrong. In germline, CDR1 is SGHTA, CDR2 FQGNSA. This CDR3 has 15 residues. CDR3 in DNA: TGTGCCAGCACCCTAAACTCGGGACAGGCCTACGAGCAGTACTTC. This sequence encodes CASTLNSGQAYEQYF.

This sequence joins TRBV5-4 and TRBJ1-2; a weak D match, TRBD1 (5 bases). Germline-derived CDR1 and CDR2 are SGHNT and YYREEE (reference sequence). Trimming took 1 base from V and 8 from J, leaving 15 bases between them. The CDR3 spans 14 residues. CDR3 in DNA: TGTGCCAGCAGCTTGAATAGCGGGGCCCGGGGCTACACCTTC. This encodes CASSLNSGARGYTF.

The CDR3 nucleotides are TGTGCTAGTGGTTTGGTAACTGGGGCCGGCAATCAGCCCCAGCATTTT. This sequence encodes CASGLVTGAGNQPQHF. The J gene is TRBJ1-5, the V gene TRBV12-5; weak D call: TRBD1 (5 bases). Germline CDR1 is LGHNT and CDR2 is FRNRAP. The CDR3 consists of 16 residues. Between the trimmed V and J ends, which lost 0 bases and 2 bases, there was a span of 11 bases.

A single count supports this clone. The chain carries TRBV7-8 and TRBJ1-1; no clear D gene. Trimming left V 5 bases short and J 7 bases short, with 8 bases between. Germline CDR1 SGHVS, CDR2 FQNEAQ. The CDR3 covers 11 residues. The CDR3, as DNA: TGTGCCAGCAGCCCCAATTTTGAAGCTTTCTTT. Its translation is CASSPNFEAFF.

The rearrangement uses TRBV27 and TRBJ2-7; D possibly corresponds to TRBD1 (5 bases). CDR1 is MNHEY, CDR2 SMNVEV, per germline (reference sequence). Trimming removed 5 bases at V and 4 bases at J, with 18 bases between. The CDR3 runs 15 residues. CDR3 protein: CASSNSPGLVYEQYF. DNA of the CDR3: TGTGCCAGCAGTAATAGTCCAGGGTTGGTATACGAGCAGTACTTC.

The gene calls are TRBV25-1 and TRBJ1-2, with D unclear. V was trimmed by 3 bases and J by 7 bases, leaving 18 bases between them. This CDR3 is built from 15 residues. From germline, CDR1 is MGHDK and CDR2 SYGVNS. CDR3 nucleotides: TGTGCCAGCAGTGACTGGGTCTCGGGGAGAGGTGGCTACACCTTC. This gives the protein CASSDWVSGRGGYTF.

The V gene is TRBV4-2, the J gene TRBJ2-7; 7 bases are shared with TRBD2. This CDR3 has 16 residues. V lost 2 bases, J lost 6 bases, and 13 bases stayed unmatched. Germline assignment: CDR1 LGHNA and CDR2 YNFKEQ. CDR3 DNA: TGTGCCAGCAGCCAACAAGGACTAGGATCGGCGCGCGAGCAGTACTTC. Its protein product is CASSQQGLGSAREQYF.

The V call is TRBV9, the J call TRBJ2-3, with D maybe TRBD2 (7 bases). From germline, CDR1 is SGDLS and CDR2 YYNGEE. V lost 0 bases and J lost 4, with 15 bases in between. The CDR3 consists of 16 residues. The DNA for the CDR3 is TGTGCCAGCAGCGTAGGGGGGGGCTCCTTCCCAGATACGCAGTATTTT. Translation: CASSVGGGSFPDTQYF.

This clone is a singleton in its sample. Here the CDR3 DNA reads TGTGCCAGCAGCCAAGACAGGGGGAGAGCCATATATTTT. Translating it yields CASSQDRGRAIYF. This chain links TRBV13 with TRBJ1-3; 9 bases fit TRBD1. This CDR3 comprises 13 residues. After removal of 5 bases from V and 11 bases from J, the junction contained 7 bases not matched to a gene. The germline V gene encodes CDR1 PRHDT and CDR2 FYEKMQ (reference sequence).

The V call is TRBV11-3, the J call TRBJ2-1; D not certain. Germline assignment: CDR1 SGHNT and CDR2 YENEEA. V was pared by 1 base and J by 7 bases, with 8 bases between. The CDR3 has 13 residues. The CDR3 DNA follows: TGTGCCAGCAGCTTAGTTGGGCTTAATGAGCAGTTCTTC. Protein sequence: CASSLVGLNEQFF.

V and J are TRBV4-1 and TRBJ1-6; 7 positions match TRBD1. The junction had 9 bases not matched to a gene; V was cut back by 4 bases and J by 3 bases. CDR3 size: 17 residues. The germline CDR1 and CDR2 sequences are MGHRA and YSYEKL. The CDR3 nucleotides are TGCGCCAGCAGCCTTCAGGGGGTCGGTGTCTATAATTCACCCCTCCACTTT. It yields the protein CASSLQGVGVYNSPLHF.

The chain combines TRBV10-3 with TRBJ1-3; a weak D match, TRBD1 (6 bases). CDR1 and CDR2 (germline): ENHRY, SYGVKD. This CDR3 spans 18 amino acids. Between the trimmed V and J ends, which lost 3 bases and 2 bases, there was a span of 20 bases. The CDR3 nucleotides are TGTGCCATCAGTGATCTTAGGGCACGGGGGGGCCCTGGAAACACCATATATTTT. Protein: CAISDLRARGGPGNTIYF.

This chain uses TRBV9 with TRBJ2-3; 8 positions match TRBD1. Germline CDR1 SGDLS, CDR2 YYNGEE. The CDR3 sequence is 16 residues long. With 4 bases clipped from V and 4 bases from J, the junction kept 11 bases outside the gene matches. The CDR3 loop reads CASSPRQGSRADTQYF. The CDR3 coding sequence is TGTGCCAGCAGCCCCCGACAGGGGTCGAGGGCAGATACGCAGTATTTT. Using reference TRBV9 and TRBJ2-3 for the parts outside the CDR3, the full variable domain is DSGVTQTPKHLITATGQRVTLRCSPRSGDLSVYWYQQSLDQGLQFLIQYYNGEERAKGNILERFSAQQFPDLHSELNLSSLELGDSALYFCASSPRQGSRADTQYFGPGTRLTVL.

The rearrangement links TRBV7-3 to TRBJ2-1; 8 bases line up with TRBD2. The germline CDR1 and CDR2 sequences are SGHTA and FQGTGA. The CDR3 sequence is 15 residues long. V lost 5 bases and J lost 7; bases outside the gene matches: 10. CDR3 in DNA: TGTGCCAGCAGCGCCCGGCGGGGGGCCGCGAATGAGCAGTTCTTC. Protein: CASSARRGAANEQFF.

The chain recombines TRBV2 with TRBJ2-5, with 12 bases identical to TRBD1. Germline V CDR1 and CDR2: SNHLY, FYNNEI. The CDR3 consists of 18 residues. The junction had 19 bases not matched to a gene; V was cut back by 10 bases and J by 4 bases. The CDR3 coding sequence is TGTGCCACCCATAGATCATTGTGGGGACAGGGGGCCGGAGAGACCCAGTACTTC. Translated, it gives CATHRSLWGQGAGETQYF.